The sequence of this T cell receptor (beta chain) was determined in a study of monozygotic twins with cystic fibrosis. Study summary: Libraries were built from 3 to 3.5 micrograms of fragmented DNA using about 15 PCR cycles. Findings and limits, study-wide: Age, concordance and disease severity did not associate with shared CDR3 numbers. Median Simpson clonality of 0.0095 suggested naive T cells predominated. V usage most resembled the co-twin in 13 of 16 pairs.

TCRdb keeps only in-frame clones here, not all; method: immunoSEQ multiplex PCR. The sample lists around 34,000 clones, about 92% occurring once. On this clone: As yet, its antigen is unknown.

The ends lost 1 base at V and 3 bases at J; junction bases unmatched: 9. This CDR3 has 17 amino acids. Per germline, CDR1 SGHVS and CDR2 FNYEAQ. The chain carries TRBV7-6 and TRBJ2-7; TRBD1 matches at 10 bases. Sequencing used blood. The sequence was collected from a girl aged 2 to 9 with cystic fibrosis. The CDR3 coding sequence is TGTGCCAGCAGCTTAGGGGACAGGGGTCGATTCCTCTACGAGCAGTACTTC. The encoded protein is CASSLGDRGRFLYEQYF.